Below are 31 T cell receptor beta chains sequenced from a single sample in a study of T cells in Graves' hyperthyroidism and ophthalmopathy. RNA transcripts gave rise to amplified TCR beta CDR3 regions. Initially, a first-round RT-PCR of the TCR CDR3 employed the HTBI primer set. TCRdb re-derived calls from the multiplex PCR reads in MiXCR, one entry per CDR3 protein. The sample gives 550,000 to 800,000 distinct CDR3 sequences, 15% to 20% of which show up once; roughly a sixth is in the top ten. Sequencing was performed on blood. These receptors all come from a man aged 45-65 years with Graves' hyperthyroidism.

The gene calls are TRBV13 and TRBJ1-3; perhaps TRBD1 as D (6 bases). Trimming removed 4 bases at V and 3 bases at J, with 16 bases between. In germline, CDR1 is PRHDT, CDR2 FYEKMQ (reference sequence). This CDR3 comprises 16 residues. The CDR3 sequence: CASSWTAGAVGNTIYF. CDR3 DNA: TGTGCCAGCAGCTGGACGGCGGGGGCGGTTGGAAACACCATATATTTT.

The chain couples TRBV20-1 to TRBJ2-1; 15 bases map to TRBD2. The germline V gene encodes CDR1 DFQATT and CDR2 SNEGSKA (reference sequence). This CDR3 spans 15 amino acids. V lost 1 base and J lost 7; bases outside the gene matches: 2. The CDR3 DNA reads as TGCAGTGCTAGAGTGGGACTAGCGGGAGGAAATGAGCAGTTCTTC. This codes for CSARVGLAGGNEQFF.

This clonotype was recorded a few times. The chain combines TRBV7-2 with TRBJ1-1; unclear D gene. This CDR3 has 15 amino acids. Germline assignment: CDR1 SGHTA and CDR2 FQGNSA. Trimming cost V 4 bases and J 1 base, with 13 bases left between them. The CDR3 DNA is TGTGCCAGCAGCTCCCCAGTGTCTGGGAACACTGAAGCTTTCTTT. As protein: CASSSPVSGNTEAFF.

Remarks on this clonotype: The final CDR3 position lacks the conserved phenylalanine or tryptophan, pointing to a likely read error. The chain has TRBV4-1 and TRBJ2-3, with D perhaps matching TRBD1 (5 bases). CDR1 and CDR2 from the germline V gene are MGHRA and YSYEKL. This CDR3 region has 14 residues. V was trimmed by 3 bases and J by 4 bases, leaving 11 bases between them. The CDR3 nucleotides read TGCGCCAGCAGCCATCCGTCCAGGGCAGATACGCAGTATTCT. The encoded protein is CASSHPSRADTQYS.

Ten or more counts support this clonotype. The chain is built from TRBV7-3 and TRBJ2-3; 11 bases match TRBD2. The CDR3 length is 15 residues. Germline CDR1 SGHTA, CDR2 FQGTGA. Losses at the gene ends were 6 bases for V and 5 bases for J; bases not matched to a gene: 7. The chain's CDR3 is CASSTSGSSGDTQYF. The CDR3 nucleotides read TGTGCCAGCAGTACTAGCGGGAGTAGTGGAGATACGCAGTATTTT.

The V call is TRBV5-1, the J call TRBJ2-7; the D gene could be TRBD1 or TRBD2 (5 bases each). V was clipped by 0 bases and J by 5 bases, with 12 bases between them. This CDR3 has 14 residues. CDR1 is SGHRS, CDR2 YFSETQ, per germline. The CDR3 DNA reads as TGCGCCAGCAGCTTGGCCCAGGGCGGGCACGAGCAGTACTTC. This translates into CASSLAQGGHEQYF.

This clonotype was recorded many times. The gene calls are TRBV11-3 and TRBJ2-7; D possibly matches TRBD1 or TRBD2 (6 bases each). The CDR3 extends over 15 amino acids. V was shortened by 5 bases and J by 7 bases, with 21 bases between the two germline ends. Germline-derived CDR1 and CDR2 are SGHNT and YENEEA. The CDR3 DNA follows: TGTGCCAGCAGCCCTGGAGGGGGTGACGCCCGGGAGCAGTACTTC. Its translation: CASSPGGGDAREQYF. Based on the CDR3 plus reference TRBV11-3 and TRBJ2-7, the full variable domain is EAGVVQSPRYKIIEKKQPVAFWCNPISGHNTLYWYLQNLGQGPELLIRYENEEAVDDSQLPKDRFSAERLKGVDSTLKIQPAELGDSAVYLCASSPGGGDAREQYFGPGTRLTVT.

This clonotype was observed many times. V and J are TRBV6-6 and TRBJ1-5; unclear D gene. Germline V gene data show CDR1 as MNHNY and CDR2 as SVGAGI (reference sequence). The germline V and J ends were trimmed by 1 base and 4 bases, with 5 bases remaining between them. The CDR3 sequence is 13 residues long. CDR3 amino acids: CASSYLPNQPQHF. The CDR3 DNA reads TGTGCCAGCAGTTACTTACCTAATCAGCCCCAGCATTTT.

This clonotype was found many times. The J gene is TRBJ2-1, the V gene TRBV20-1; D not certain. This CDR3 has 16 residues. The germline V gene has CDR1 DFQATT and CDR2 SNEGSKA (reference sequence). Between the trimmed V and J ends, which lost 5 bases and 2 bases, there was a span of 19 bases. The CDR3 reads CSARLVTPRAYNEQFF. For the CDR3, the DNA is TGCAGTGCTCGTCTCGTGACTCCTAGGGCCTACAATGAGCAGTTCTTC.

This clonotype occurred a few times. This sequence joins TRBV13 and TRBJ2-1; 7 positions match TRBD1. Germline CDR1 and CDR2: PRHDT and FYEKMQ (reference sequence). The length of the CDR3 is 15 residues. With 5 bases clipped from V and 5 bases from J, the junction kept 9 bases outside the gene matches. CDR3: CASSTNRGQDNEQFF. The CDR3, as DNA: TGTGCCAGCAGCACGAACAGGGGACAAGACAATGAGCAGTTCTTC.

The rearrangement links TRBV27 to TRBJ2-1; no clear D gene. V lost 5 bases and J lost 3, with 14 bases in between. Per the germline V gene, CDR1 is MNHEY and CDR2 is SMNVEV (reference sequence). The CDR3 runs to 15 residues. The CDR3 spells CASSDVQLDYNEQFF. As DNA, the CDR3 is TGTGCCAGCAGTGATGTCCAACTCGACTACAATGAGCAGTTCTTC.

This clonotype was picked up many times. The chain combines TRBV12-3 or TRBV12-4 with TRBJ1-1, with D uncertain. V dropped 1 base and J dropped 1 base, with 10 bases sitting between them. The CDR3 covers 15 residues. The CDR3 sequence is CASSLGGQRNTEAFF. For the CDR3, the DNA is TGTGCCAGCAGTTTAGGAGGTCAGCGGAACACTGAAGCTTTCTTT.

The chain joins TRBV30 to TRBJ1-1; D is undetermined. CDR1 and CDR2 from the germline V gene are GTSNPN and SVGIG (reference sequence). The CDR3 runs to 11 residues. With 1 base removed from V and 5 bases from J, the gap between germline ends came to 5 bases. The CDR3 sequence is CAWSETTEAFF. In nucleotides, the CDR3 is TGTGCCTGGAGTGAAACTACTGAAGCTTTCTTT. The variable domain in full, completed from reference TRBV30 and TRBJ1-1, reads SQTIHQWPATLVQPVGSPLSLECTVEGTSNPNLYWYRQAAGRGLQLLFYSVGIGQISSEVPQNLSASRPQDRQFILSSKKLLLSDSGFYLCAWSETTEAFFGQGTRLTVV.

This clonotype has ten or more counts. At one end the junction does not follow the germline gene, possibly because of a read error. The CDR3 region has the DNA TGTGCCAGCAGTCCCCTGACTAGCGGGAGCGTCATGTTTAACTTC. It yields the protein CASSPLTSGSVMFNF. V gene TRBV27 combines with J gene TRBJ2-7, with TRBD2 matching 12 bases. The germline gives CDR1 MNHEY, CDR2 SMNVEV (reference sequence). The CDR3 contains 15 residues.

This clonotype was seen at least ten times. V gene TRBV28 combines with J gene TRBJ2-3; 13 bases agree with TRBD2. CDR1 MDHEN and CDR2 SYDVKM come from the germline V gene. The CDR3 has 18 amino acids. Losses at the gene ends were 4 bases for V and 4 bases for J; bases not matched to a gene: 11. The CDR3 protein is CASSSGWTSGSRADTQYF. The CDR3 DNA sequence: TGTGCCAGCAGTTCCGGCTGGACTAGCGGGAGTCGGGCAGATACGCAGTATTTT.

The chain combines TRBV27 with TRBJ2-4; 8 bases match TRBD2. The germline gives CDR1 MNHEY, CDR2 SMNVEV (reference sequence). The CDR3 length is 17 residues. V dropped 5 bases and J dropped 0; count of bases not matched to a gene: 9. The CDR3 protein is CASSARLATLAKNIQYF. CDR3 bases: TGTGCCAGCAGTGCCCGACTAGCGACACTAGCCAAAAACATTCAGTACTTC.

Many counts were recorded for this clonotype. DNA of the CDR3: TGTGCCACCAGTGATGCAGCCCTAGCGACGAACACCGGGGAGCTGTTTTTT. Protein sequence: CATSDAALATNTGELFF. The rearrangement joins TRBV24-1 to TRBJ2-2, with D maybe TRBD2 (6 bases). Germline V lookup: CDR1 KGHDR, CDR2 SFDVKD. The CDR3 has 17 residues. The V gene lost 3 bases and the J gene lost 0 bases, with 13 bases spanning the gap.

Turning to this clonotype: Since a much larger clone is just one base distant, this may be a read error. The chain links TRBV12-3 or TRBV12-4 to TRBJ2-1; 8 bases agree with TRBD2. This CDR3 region has 13 residues. The CDR3: CACSPGLATVQFF. CDR3 in DNA: TGTGCCTGCAGTCCCGGACTAGCAACTGTGCAGTTCTTC.

This clonotype showed up just a few times. J is TRBJ1-4 and V is TRBV6-1, with D perhaps TRBD1 (6 bases). Germline CDR1 is MNHNS and CDR2 is SASEGT. Trimming removed 7 bases from V and 5 bases from J, with 11 bases in between. The CDR3 has 13 amino acids. The CDR3 DNA is TGTGCCAGCAACTCCGGACAGAATGAAAAACTGTTTTTT. This translates into CASNSGQNEKLFF.

This clonotype has ten or more counts. V gene TRBV20-1 combines with J gene TRBJ2-7, with D unclear. The V gene's germline CDR1 is DFQATT and CDR2 SNEGSKA (reference sequence). The length of the CDR3 is 15 residues. V was cut by 0 bases and J by 6 bases, with 18 bases left in between. The CDR3 here is CSARDLATLPLEQYF. The CDR3, as DNA: TGCAGTGCTAGAGATCTCGCTACCCTCCCACTCGAGCAGTACTTC.

The V gene is TRBV5-6, the J gene TRBJ1-6, with D possibly TRBD1 on 5 matching bases. The V and J ends lost 3 bases and 9 bases respectively, with 16 bases between them. From germline, CDR1 is SGHDT and CDR2 YYEEEE. This CDR3 is built from 15 residues. The chain's CDR3 is CASSSLGVGGSPLHF. The CDR3 DNA is TGTGCCAGCAGCTCGCTGGGGGTGGGAGGTTCACCCCTCCACTTT.

The CDR3 is CASSSGSVNEQFF. The DNA of the CDR3 is TGTGCCAGCTCTTCCGGGTCTGTAAATGAGCAGTTCTTC. The chain carries TRBV18 and TRBJ2-1; no definite D call. CDR3 length equals 13 residues. CDR1 and CDR2 from the germline V gene are KGHSH and LQKENI. With 6 bases removed from V and 7 bases from J, the gap between germline ends came to 13 bases.

This clonotype was counted ten times or more. This rearrangement joins TRBV28 to TRBJ2-1; no clear D gene. Germline loops: CDR1 MDHEN, CDR2 SYDVKM. The CDR3 runs 15 residues. V shed 6 bases and J shed 0 bases, with 12 bases lying between them. CDR3 in DNA: TGTGCCAGCAGACCCGGACGGAGCTCCTACAATGAGCAGTTCTTC. Its protein is CASRPGRSSYNEQFF.

This clonotype was counted many times. V usage is TRBV7-9 and J usage is TRBJ1-5; D remains unclear. The length of the CDR3 is 14 residues. Germline V CDR1 and CDR2: SEHNR, FQNEAQ (reference sequence). The V end lost 5 bases, the J end lost 0 bases, and 8 bases lay between the germline ends. For the CDR3, the DNA is TGTGCCAGCAGCCTGCCGGGTAGCAATCAGCCCCAGCATTTT. It translates to CASSLPGSNQPQHF.

This rearrangement joins TRBV2 to TRBJ1-1; D is unclear. CDR3 size: 14 residues. Deletions cut 8 bases from V and 1 base from J, with 14 bases between. CDR1 SNHLY and CDR2 FYNNEI come from the germline V gene. The CDR3, as DNA: TGTGCCAGCCTCCTAGATGGCGGGAACACTGAAGCTTTCTTT. Amino acid sequence: CASLLDGGNTEAFF.

This clonotype turned up a few times. The chain couples TRBV25-1 to TRBJ1-4; D is uncertain. This CDR3 is 13 amino acids long. The germline V gene encodes CDR1 MGHDK and CDR2 SYGVNS. Between the trimmed V and J ends, which lost 4 bases and 8 bases, there was a span of 11 bases. CDR3 coding DNA: TGTGCCAGCAGTGGTTGGGGATTCGAAAAACTGTTTTTT. Translated: CASSGWGFEKLFF.

Worth noting for this clonotype: A much bigger clone sits one base away, suggesting this may be a read error. The chain uses TRBV15 and TRBJ2-5, with a weak D call TRBD1 (5 bases). The germline CDR1 and CDR2 sequences are LNHNV and YYDKDF (reference sequence). CDR3 length: 15 residues. For the CDR3, the DNA is TGTGCCACCAGCAGAGGGGCAGGGCGGCAAGAGGCCCAGTACTTC. Amino acid sequence: CATSRGAGRQEAQYF.

In its sample, this clonotype was seen many times. This chain connects TRBV24-1 to TRBJ2-7; TRBD1 aligns across 8 bases. There are 15 residues in the CDR3. V trimming: 2 bases; J trimming: 3 bases; junction bases outside the gene matches: 5. CDR1 and CDR2 (germline): KGHDR, SFDVKD. The CDR3 here is CATSDSRQGNYEQYF. The CDR3 region has the DNA TGTGCCACCAGTGATTCGAGACAGGGGAACTACGAGCAGTACTTC.

The chain carries TRBV4-3 and TRBJ2-7; possible D gene TRBD1, 6 bases. CDR1 is LGHNA, CDR2 YSLEER, per germline. There are 14 residues in the CDR3. V dropped 2 bases and J dropped 7 bases, with 15 bases sitting between them. The CDR3 protein is CASSQSQGTGEQYF. Written as DNA, the CDR3 is TGCGCCAGCAGCCAAAGCCAGGGAACAGGGGAGCAGTACTTC.

This clonotype has a handful of counts. At one end, the junction sequence differs from germline, possibly due to a read error. DNA for the CDR3: TGTGCCAGCAGTTACTCGGGACAGAACAATGAGCAGTTCTTC. Its protein is CASSYSGQNNEQFF. The chain carries TRBV6-4 and TRBJ2-1, with 7 bases lining up with TRBD1. Germline CDR1 MRHNA, CDR2 SNTAGT. The CDR3 sequence is 14 residues long.

This clonotype appeared many times. The chain links TRBV20-1 to TRBJ2-1; 11 nucleotides align to TRBD2. Per germline, CDR1 DFQATT and CDR2 SNEGSKA (reference sequence). The ends lost 2 bases at V and 6 bases at J; junction bases unmatched: 6. The CDR3 contains 15 residues. DNA for the CDR3: TGCAGTGCTAGACATGGGACTAGCGGAGGCAATGAGCAGTTCTTC. This translates into CSARHGTSGGNEQFF.